Listed below are T cell receptor beta chains from one sample, sequenced in a study of identical twins. TCRdb analysed the 5' RACE reads with MiXCR anew, one entry per CDR3 protein. The sample has more than 1.5 million distinct CDR3 sequences, 32% seen once. The sample taken for sequencing was cord blood. The receptors derive from a newborn girl in good health. CDR3s leave out the opening cysteine and the closing phenylalanine or tryptophan. Not every row has a clone size; where given, it reads once, few, many or a size class.

many	TRBJ2-3	TRBV10-2	ASRKTGGTDTQY
NA	TRBJ2-5	TRBV28	ASSKIRTSGETQY
NA	NA	TRBV21-1	ASSKGGEVETQY
NA	TRBJ1-2	TRBV12-3/TRBV12-4	TSSRGQGGYT
NA	TRBJ1-5	TRBV12-3/TRBV12-4	ASSRGGLEPQH
NA	TRBJ1-2	TRBV30	AWTRRSSYGYT
NA	TRBJ1-5	TRBV2	ASSAVNSNQPQH
NA	TRBJ2-3	TRBV7-2	ASSHGGTAVTDTQY
NA	TRBJ2-5	TRBV20-1	SARGASGRAVNEQY
few	TRBJ1-5	TRBV27	ASSTTRGRYRDYQPQH
NA	TRBJ1-4	TRBV25-1	ASSEWAWVSPNEKLF
NA	TRBJ2-1	TRBV6-4	ASRALDRDNEQF
many	TRBJ2-5	TRBV6-5	ASSYSGGLRETQY
NA	TRBJ2-1	TRBV9	ASGGGQGWLNEQF
NA	TRBJ2-7	TRBV21-1	ASSKGRPQGSWNEQY
many	TRBJ2-7	TRBV12-3/TRBV12-4	ASSPSTGGYEQY
many	TRBJ2-7	TRBV27	ASSFSGTYEQY
few	TRBJ2-7	TRBV21-1	ASIIRGSYEQY
many	TRBJ2-7	TRBV12-3/TRBV12-4	ASSLRGTGYYEQY
few	TRBJ1-1	TRBV14	ASSPDTLRTEAF
NA	TRBJ1-4	TRBV5-6	ASSLVQGREKLF
NA	TRBJ2-5	TRBV12-3/TRBV12-4	ASSRREKGHEQY
NA	TRBJ2-2	TRBV10-1	ASKQGSDTGELF
NA	TRBJ1-2	TRBV20-1	SARGTVRLNYGYT
few	TRBJ2-1	TRBV6-6	ASSYRSGSNEQF
NA	TRBJ2-5	TRBV25-1	ASSGLAGVTQETPY
few	TRBJ2-1	TRBV7-2	ASSLDLLAGGPARF
NA	TRBJ1-6	TRBV4-2	ASSQDYDVYNSPLH
few	TRBJ2-3	TRBV27	ASSLGVGSDTQY
NA	TRBJ2-3	TRBV29-1	SVGPNRVTDTQY
few	NA	TRBV29-1	SVDSQGSYNEQY
once	TRBJ2-7	TRBV20-1	SARDSSGRAYEQY
NA	TRBJ1-4	TRBV14	ASSQARGGNEKLF
NA	TRBJ2-1	TRBV6-5	ASSYGLAGSNEQF
NA	TRBJ2-2	TRBV25-1	ASSEKNSGELF
few	TRBJ1-2	TRBV20-1	SARAVRGRSYGYT
many	TRBJ2-1	TRBV29-1	SVGGTDSYNEQF
NA	TRBJ1-2	TRBV27	ACSFRDRAGYT
NA	TRBJ1-2	TRBV10-1	ASSETSGYGYT
NA	TRBJ2-1	TRBV9	ASSNGTASYNEQF
few	TRBJ1-2	TRBV27	ASSPRQGAPYGYT
once	NA	TRBV27	ASKGPEVQETQY
many	TRBJ2-3	TRBV28	ASSRSGMMDTQY
few	TRBJ2-7	TRBV7-2	ASSLYPGQIYEQY
many	TRBJ2-7	TRBV24-1	AVHPTGTYEQY
NA	TRBJ2-1	TRBV10-2	ASRLADTYNEQF
NA	TRBJ1-1	TRBV20-1	SAGGGPGTEAF
many	TRBJ2-3	TRBV24-1	ATSAGSTDTQY
NA	TRBJ2-5	TRBV27	ASSFSDYNEQY
few	TRBJ2-1	TRBV25-1	ASSGGSGRASYNEQF
NA	TRBJ1-5	TRBV20-1	SARESPYQPQH
NA	TRBJ2-4	TRBV12-3/TRBV12-4	ASSRGVGTIQY
NA	TRBJ2-5	TRBV4-1	ASSRLLLGETQY
NA	TRBJ1-3	TRBV7-2	ASSLTGWKTGNTIY
few	TRBJ2-1	TRBV2	ASVGQGLFNEQF